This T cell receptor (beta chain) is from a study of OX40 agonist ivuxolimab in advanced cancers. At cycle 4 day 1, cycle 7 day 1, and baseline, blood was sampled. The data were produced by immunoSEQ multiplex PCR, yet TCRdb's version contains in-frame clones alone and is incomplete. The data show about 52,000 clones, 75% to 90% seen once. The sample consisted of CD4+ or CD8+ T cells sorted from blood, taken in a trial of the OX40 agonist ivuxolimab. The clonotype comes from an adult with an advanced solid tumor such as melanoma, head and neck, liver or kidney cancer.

The CDR3 region has the DNA TGTGCCAGCAGTGCTGCCGGGGGGGACTCCTCCTACAATGAGCAGTTCTTC. It specifies CASSAAGGDSSYNEQFF. J is TRBJ2-1 and V is TRBV6-4; 8 nucleotides line up with TRBD2. This CDR3 is built from 17 residues. V was pared by 4 bases and J by 0 bases, with 8 bases of the junction left unmatched. Germline assignment: CDR1 MRHNA and CDR2 SNTAGT.